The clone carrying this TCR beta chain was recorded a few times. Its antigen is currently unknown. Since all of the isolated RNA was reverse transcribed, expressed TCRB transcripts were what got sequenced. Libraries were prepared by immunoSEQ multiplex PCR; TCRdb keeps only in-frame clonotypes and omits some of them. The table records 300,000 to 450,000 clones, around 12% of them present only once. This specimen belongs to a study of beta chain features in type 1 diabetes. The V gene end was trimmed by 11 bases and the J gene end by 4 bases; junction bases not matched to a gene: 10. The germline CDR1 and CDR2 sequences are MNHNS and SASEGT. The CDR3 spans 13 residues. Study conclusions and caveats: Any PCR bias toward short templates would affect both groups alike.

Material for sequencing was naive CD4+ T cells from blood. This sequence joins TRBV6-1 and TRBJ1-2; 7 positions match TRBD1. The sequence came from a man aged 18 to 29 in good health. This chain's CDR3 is CAVQDRPFYGYTF. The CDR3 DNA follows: TGTGCCGTCCAGGACAGGCCGTTCTATGGCTACACCTTC.